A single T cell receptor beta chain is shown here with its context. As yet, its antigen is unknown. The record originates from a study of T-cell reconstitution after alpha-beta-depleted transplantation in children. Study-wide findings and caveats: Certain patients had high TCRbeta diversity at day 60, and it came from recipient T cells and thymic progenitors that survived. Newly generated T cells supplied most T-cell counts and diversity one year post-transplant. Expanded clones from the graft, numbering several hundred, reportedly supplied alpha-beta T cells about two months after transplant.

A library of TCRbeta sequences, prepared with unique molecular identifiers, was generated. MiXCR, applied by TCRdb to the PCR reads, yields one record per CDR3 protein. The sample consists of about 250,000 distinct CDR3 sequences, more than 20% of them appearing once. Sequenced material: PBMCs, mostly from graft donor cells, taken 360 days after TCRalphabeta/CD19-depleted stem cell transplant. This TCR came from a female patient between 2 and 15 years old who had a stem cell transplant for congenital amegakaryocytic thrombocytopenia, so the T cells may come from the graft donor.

In DNA form, the CDR3 reads TGTGCCAGCAGTTACTCGGCGGGGGACCTCACCGGGGAGCTGTTTTTT. Its translation: CASSYSAGDLTGELFF. The rearrangement uses TRBV6-2 or TRBV6-3 and TRBJ2-2; the match to TRBD2 covers 7 bases. This CDR3 has 16 residues. Germline lookup yields CDR1 MNHEY and CDR2 SVGEGT. Trimming cost V 0 bases and J 4 bases; bases outside gene matches: 5.